This TCR beta chain was sequenced in a study of shared clonotypes between healthy human individuals. V shed 0 bases and J shed 0 bases, with 9 bases lying between them. This CDR3 is built from 15 residues. The germline V gene has CDR1 PRHDT and CDR2 FYEKMQ (reference sequence). Per the original methods: Junction-only sequences without quality scores were provided by ImmunoSEQ, so filtering was different. Profiled with immunoSEQ multiplex PCR; TCRdb holds only in-frame clones, not every one. The DNA was the basis for D and trimming; V, J and clone size are from that table. The repertoire includes hundreds of thousands of clones, about 96% of them detected once, and roughly 0.1% sits in the top ten. Whole-study findings and limits: Naive subsets generally had larger estimated richness than memory subsets.

With regard to this clone: Its antigen is unknown.

CD45RO-negative CD8 cells positively selected for CCR7 made up the naive population, which excluded terminally differentiated effector memory CD45RA+ cells. There were only Caucasian adults among the donors, and all lived in Nashville, Tennessee. The clonotype originates from a woman aged 25-40 years in good health. The specimen sequenced was naive CD8+ T cells sorted from blood. The chain links TRBV13 to TRBJ2-7; weak D call: TRBD2 (6 bases). Here the CDR3 reads CASSLGGGNSYEQYF. The CDR3, as DNA: TGTGCCAGCAGCTTAGGTGGCGGGAACTCCTACGAGCAGTACTTC.